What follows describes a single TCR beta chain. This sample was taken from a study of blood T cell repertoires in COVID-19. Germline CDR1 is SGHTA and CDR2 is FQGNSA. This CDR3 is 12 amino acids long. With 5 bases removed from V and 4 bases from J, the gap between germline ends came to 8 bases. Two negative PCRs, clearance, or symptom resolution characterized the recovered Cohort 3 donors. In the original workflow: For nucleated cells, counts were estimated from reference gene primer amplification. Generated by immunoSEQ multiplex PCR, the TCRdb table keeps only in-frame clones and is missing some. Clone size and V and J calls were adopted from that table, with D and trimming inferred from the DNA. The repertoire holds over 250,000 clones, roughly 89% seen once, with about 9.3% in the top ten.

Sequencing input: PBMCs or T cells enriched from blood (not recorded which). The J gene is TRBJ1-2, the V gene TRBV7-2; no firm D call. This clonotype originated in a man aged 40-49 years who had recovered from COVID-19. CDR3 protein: CASSPDLYGYTF. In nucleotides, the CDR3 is TGTGCCAGCAGCCCAGATCTCTATGGCTACACCTTC.